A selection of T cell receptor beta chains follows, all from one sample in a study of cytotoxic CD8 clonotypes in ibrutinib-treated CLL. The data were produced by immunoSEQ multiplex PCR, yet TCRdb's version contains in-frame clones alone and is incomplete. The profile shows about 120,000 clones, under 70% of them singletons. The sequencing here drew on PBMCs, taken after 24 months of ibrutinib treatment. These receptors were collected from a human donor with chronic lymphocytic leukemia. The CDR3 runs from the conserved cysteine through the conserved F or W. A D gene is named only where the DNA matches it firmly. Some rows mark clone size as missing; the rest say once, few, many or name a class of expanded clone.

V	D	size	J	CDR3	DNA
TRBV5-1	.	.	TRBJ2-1	CASSSEYQGEQFF	TGCGCCAGCAGCTCAGAATACCAGGGTGAGCAGTTCTTC
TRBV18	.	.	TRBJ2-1	CASSREGTADNEQFF	TGTGCCAGCTCACGAGAAGGGACGGCTGACAATGAGCAGTTCTTC
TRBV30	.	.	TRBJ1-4	CAWRQGSAEKLFF	TGTGCCTGGAGACAGGGCTCGGCTGAAAAACTGTTTTTT
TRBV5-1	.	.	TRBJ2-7	CASSGDTGAYEQYF	TGCGCCAGCAGCGGGGACACCGGGGCCTACGAGCAGTACTTC
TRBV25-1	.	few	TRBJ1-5	CASSRGGQPQHF	TGTGCCAGCAGCCGGGGCGGTCAGCCCCAGCATTTT
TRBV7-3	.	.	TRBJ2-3	CASSLDGSTDTQYF	TGTGCCAGCAGCTTAGACGGAAGCACAGATACGCAGTATTTT
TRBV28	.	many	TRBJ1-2	CASSSDRNYGYTF	TGTGCCAGCAGTTCCGACAGAAACTATGGCTACACCTTC
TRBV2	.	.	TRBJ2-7	CASSEAEARAGYF	TGTGCCAGCAGTGAAGCTGAGGCCAGGGCGGGTTACTTC
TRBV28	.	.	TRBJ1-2	CASSLPGTINYGYTF	TGTGCCAGCAGTTTACCGGGGACTATTAACTATGGCTACACCTTC
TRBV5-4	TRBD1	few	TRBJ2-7	CATTGLNYEQYF	TGTGCCACGACAGGGCTTAACTACGAGCAGTACTTC
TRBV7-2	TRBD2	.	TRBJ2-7	CASSRRTGSGGDYEQYF	TGTGCCAGCAGCCGGAGGACAGGCAGCGGGGGGGACTACGAGCAGTACTTC
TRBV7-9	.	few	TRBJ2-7	CASTSAGAYEQYF	TGTGCCAGCACGTCCGCAGGGGCCTACGAGCAGTACTTC
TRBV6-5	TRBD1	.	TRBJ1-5	CASSRSRDRNQPQHF	TGTGCCAGCAGCCGCAGCCGGGACAGAAATCAGCCCCAGCATTTT
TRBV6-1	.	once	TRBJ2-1	CAIRLRDEQFF	TGTGCCATCAGACTCCGGGATGAGCAGTTCTTC
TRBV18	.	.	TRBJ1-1	CASSLVRGAFEAFF	TGTGCCAGCTCACTGGTTCGGGGGGCGTTCGAAGCTTTCTTT
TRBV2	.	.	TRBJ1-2	CASSGAVLGGYTF	TGTGCCAGCAGTGGGGCGGTGCTGGGGGGCTACACCTTC
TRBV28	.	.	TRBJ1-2	CASGGAFGYTF	TGTGCCAGCGGTGGAGCCTTTGGCTACACCTTC
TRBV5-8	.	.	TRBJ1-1	CASSLIGALNTEAFF	TGTGCCAGCAGCTTGATAGGGGCCCTGAACACTGAAGCTTTCTTT
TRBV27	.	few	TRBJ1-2	CASRPWDLRYGYTF	TGTGCCAGCAGGCCATGGGACCTAAGATATGGCTACACCTTC
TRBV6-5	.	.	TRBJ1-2	CASSYGLGVNYGYTF	TGTGCCAGCAGTTACGGCCTTGGCGTTAACTATGGCTACACCTTC
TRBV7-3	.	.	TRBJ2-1	CASSLNAASYDEQFF	TGTGCCAGCAGCCTAAACGCCGCTAGTTACGATGAGCAGTTCTTC
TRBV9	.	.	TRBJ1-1	CASSVWAGGTEAFF	TGTGCCAGCAGCGTTTGGGCAGGAGGCACTGAAGCTTTCTTT
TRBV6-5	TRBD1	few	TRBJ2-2	CASSRTGDTGELFF	TGTGCCAGCAGTCGAACAGGGGACACCGGGGAGCTGTTTTTT
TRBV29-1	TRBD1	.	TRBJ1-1	CSAPGGGTEAFF	TGCAGCGCCCCAGGGGGGGGCACTGAAGCTTTCTTT